The next 10 T cell receptor beta chains were all read from a single sample in a study of regulatory T cells in long-lasting Graves disease. Library construction for TCR beta used iRepertoire HTBI primers and Arm-PCR of CDR3 regions. Via MiXCR, TCRdb re-called the multiplex PCR reads, giving one row per CDR3 protein. The sample carries about 470,000 distinct CDR3 sequences, less than 25% recorded once. Time point meaning: persistent/refractory GD, antithyroid drugs over 5 years with positive TRAb. The TCR library used RNA extracted from PBMCs. Source: peripheral blood mononuclear cells (PBMCs), taken when the disease was refractory, from a patient treated with antithyroid drugs. The receptors were sampled from a female donor with Graves disease.

CDR3 coding DNA: TGTGCCAGCAGGCGGACTAGCACCGGGGAGCTGTTTTTT. Protein product: CASRRTSTGELFF. The rearrangement uses TRBV12-3 or TRBV12-4 and TRBJ2-2; 7 nucleotides agree with TRBD2. The CDR3 has 13 residues. V trimming: 6 bases; J trimming: 4 bases; junction bases outside the gene matches: 2.

This clonotype occurred many times. The chain is built from TRBV27 and TRBJ2-7; possible D gene TRBD1, 6 bases. The CDR3 has 17 amino acids. Germline-derived CDR1 and CDR2 are MNHEY and SMNVEV (reference sequence). V lost 6 bases, J lost 2 bases, and 23 bases lay in between. The CDR3 loop reads CASRKIGGFKATYEQYF. The CDR3 region has the DNA TGTGCCAGCAGGAAAATAGGGGGATTCAAGGCAACCTACGAGCAGTACTTC.

Turning to this clonotype: The CDR3 carries no conserved terminal phenylalanine or tryptophan, so it likely arises from a read error. The V gene is TRBV5-1, the J gene TRBJ2-1; 9 bases fit TRBD2. The CDR3 totals 15 residues. Germline CDR1 and CDR2: SGHRS and YFSETQ. The CDR3 region is CASSLQTSGYNGQFL. As DNA, the CDR3 is TGCGCCAGCAGCTTACAGACTAGCGGCTACAATGGGCAGTTCCTC.

This clonotype was found many times. V and J are TRBV27 and TRBJ1-1; D is perhaps TRBD1 (6 bases). The CDR3 consists of 16 residues. Germline V CDR1 and CDR2: MNHEY, SMNVEV (reference sequence). V lost 3 bases to trimming and J lost 4 bases, with 18 bases between them. CDR3 residues: CASSFQGLRVGTEAFF. The CDR3, as DNA: TGTGCCAGCAGTTTTCAGGGGCTCCGGGTGGGCACTGAAGCTTTCTTT.

In this sample, this clonotype turned up many times. Here the CDR3 DNA reads TGTGCCAGCAGCGTAGGTCTAGCGGCCTACGAGCAGTACTTC. Translation: CASSVGLAAYEQYF. The J gene is TRBJ2-7, the V gene TRBV9; 7 positions match TRBD2. The ends lost 0 bases at V and 2 bases at J; junction bases unmatched: 2. Per germline, CDR1 SGDLS and CDR2 YYNGEE. The CDR3 is made up of 14 amino acids.

This clonotype was counted ten times or more. V and J are TRBV11-2 and TRBJ2-5, with 10 bases fitting TRBD2. J lost 2 bases, V lost 4 bases, and 7 bases had no gene match. This CDR3 comprises 16 residues. The V gene's germline CDR1 is SGHAT and CDR2 FQNNGV. The CDR3 loop is CASSYLAGVRQETQYF. Written as DNA, the CDR3 is TGTGCCAGCAGCTACCTAGCGGGAGTGAGGCAAGAGACCCAGTACTTC.

This chain joins TRBV20-1 and TRBJ2-7; no clear D. The CDR3 is made up of 14 amino acids. Trimming shortened V by 2 bases and J by 0 bases, and 11 bases separated the two germline ends. Germline CDR1 is DFQATT and CDR2 is SNEGSKA (reference sequence). The CDR3 sequence is CSARPRYGSYEQYF. The CDR3 bases are TGCAGTGCTAGACCTCGGTATGGCTCCTACGAGCAGTACTTC.

There are many counts of this clonotype. The V call is TRBV7-9, the J call TRBJ2-7; D call uncertain. CDR1 is SEHNR, CDR2 FQNEAQ, per germline (reference sequence). Trimming shortened V by 0 bases and J by 6 bases, and 9 bases separated the two germline ends. CDR3 length equals 13 residues. CDR3 bases: TGTGCCAGCAGCTTAGCGCAAGGGATCGAGCAGTACTTC. It codes for CASSLAQGIEQYF.

In the case of this clonotype: A junction end diverges from the germline sequence, so it may reflect a read error. This chain links TRBV4-2 with TRBJ2-3; 12 nucleotides line up with TRBD2. The CDR3 extends over 17 amino acids. CDR1 is LGHNA, CDR2 YNFKEQ, per germline. DNA of the CDR3: TGTGCCAGCAGCCAAGAGCCTAGCGGGAGGGCCGTGTATACGCAGTACTTT. It is translated as CASSQEPSGRAVYTQYF.

This clonotype was seen many times. The chain joins TRBV30 to TRBJ1-4; no clear D. V was shortened by 2 bases and J by 2 bases, with 9 bases between the two germline ends. CDR3 length equals 14 residues. Germline V gene lookup returns CDR1 GTSNPN and CDR2 SVGIG (reference sequence). The CDR3 loop reads CAWSLGSTNEKLFF. CDR3 nucleotides: TGTGCCTGGAGTTTGGGGTCTACTAATGAAAAACTGTTTTTT.